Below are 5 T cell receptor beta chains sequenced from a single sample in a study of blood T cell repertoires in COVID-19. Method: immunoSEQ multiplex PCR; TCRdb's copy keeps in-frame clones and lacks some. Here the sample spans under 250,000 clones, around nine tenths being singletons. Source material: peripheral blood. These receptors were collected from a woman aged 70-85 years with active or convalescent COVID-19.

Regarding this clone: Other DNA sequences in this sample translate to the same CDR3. This CDR3 is CASSQEGTANEKLFF. In DNA, the CDR3 is TGCGCCAGCAGCCAAGAGGGGACAGCTAATGAAAAACTGTTTTTT. V gene TRBV4-3 combines with J gene TRBJ1-4; 7 positions match TRBD1. With 0 bases clipped from V and 3 bases from J, the junction kept 1 base outside the gene matches. The CDR3 is made up of 15 amino acids. Germline CDR1 LGHNA, CDR2 YSLEER.

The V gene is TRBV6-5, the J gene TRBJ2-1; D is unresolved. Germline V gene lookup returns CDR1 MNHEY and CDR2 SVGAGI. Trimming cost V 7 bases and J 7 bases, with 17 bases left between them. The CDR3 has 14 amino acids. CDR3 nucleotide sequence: TGTGCCAGCACCGAATTGAACTTCGGGAATGAGCAGTTCTTC. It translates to CASTELNFGNEQFF.

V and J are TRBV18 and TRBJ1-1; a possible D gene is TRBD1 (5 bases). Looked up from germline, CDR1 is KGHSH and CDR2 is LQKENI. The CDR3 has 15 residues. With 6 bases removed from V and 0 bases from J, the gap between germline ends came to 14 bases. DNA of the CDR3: TGTGCCAGCTCTCTCCCACAGGTTATGAACACTGAAGCTTTCTTT. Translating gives CASSLPQVMNTEAFF.

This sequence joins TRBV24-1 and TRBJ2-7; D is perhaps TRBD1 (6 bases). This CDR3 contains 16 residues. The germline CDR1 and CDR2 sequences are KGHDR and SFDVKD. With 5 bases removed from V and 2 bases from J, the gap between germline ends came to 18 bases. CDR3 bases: TGTGCCACCAGTGGTGCGGACACAGGGACCCCCTACGAGCAGTACTTC. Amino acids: CATSGADTGTPYEQYF.

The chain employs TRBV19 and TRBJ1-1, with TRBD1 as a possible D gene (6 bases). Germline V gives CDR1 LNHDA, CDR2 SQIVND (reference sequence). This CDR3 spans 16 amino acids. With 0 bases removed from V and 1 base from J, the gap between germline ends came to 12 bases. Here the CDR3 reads CASSIDMGASNTEAFF. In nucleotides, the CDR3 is TGTGCCAGTAGTATAGATATGGGGGCTTCGAACACTGAAGCTTTCTTT.